The text below deals with one T cell receptor (beta chain). No antigen is known for it. These data are taken from a study of cytomegalovirus exposure and HLA in healthy donors. Study-level results: A reported reduction in N-insertions relative to the approximately 640-donor mean was seen in an Asian-associated ancestry cluster in a later analysis.

CDR3 length: 15 residues. Losses at the gene ends were 5 bases for V and 4 bases for J; bases not matched to a gene: 6. CDR1 and CDR2 from the germline V gene are SGHTA and FQGNSA. The PCR had 60 Vbeta and 13 Jbeta primers. Clones were sequenced by immunoSEQ multiplex PCR, and TCRdb holds only the in-frame ones, with some missing. The sample holds some 90,000 clones; about 80% are singletons and the top ten take approximately 6%. Sequenced: PBMCs. This clonotype was sampled from a female donor in good health and CMV-seronegative. The V call is TRBV7-2, the J call TRBJ2-2; the match to TRBD2 covers 8 bases. The CDR3 spells CASSPSGGPTGELFF. The CDR3 bases are TGTGCCAGCAGCCCGTCGGGGGGGCCCACCGGGGAGCTGTTTTTT. Based on the CDR3 plus reference TRBV7-2 and TRBJ2-2, the full variable domain is GAGVSQSPSNKVTEKGKDVELRCDPISGHTALYWYRQSLGQGLEFLIYFQGNSAPDKSGLPSDRFSAERTGGSVSTLTIQRTQQEDSAVYLCASSPSGGPTGELFFGEGSRLTVL.